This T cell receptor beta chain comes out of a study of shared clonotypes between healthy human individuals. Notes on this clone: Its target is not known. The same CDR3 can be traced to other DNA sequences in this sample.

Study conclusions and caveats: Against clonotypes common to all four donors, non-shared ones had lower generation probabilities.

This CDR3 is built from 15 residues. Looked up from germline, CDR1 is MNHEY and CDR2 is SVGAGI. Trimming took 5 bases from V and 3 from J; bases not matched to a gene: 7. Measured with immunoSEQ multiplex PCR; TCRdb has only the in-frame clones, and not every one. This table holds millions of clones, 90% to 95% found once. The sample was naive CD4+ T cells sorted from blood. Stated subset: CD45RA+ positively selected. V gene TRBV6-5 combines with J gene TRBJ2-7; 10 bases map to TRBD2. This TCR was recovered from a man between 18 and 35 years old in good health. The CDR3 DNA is TGTGCCAGCAGTCCCCCCCTAGCGGGAGTCTACGAGCAGTACTTC. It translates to CASSPPLAGVYEQYF.